A single sample gave rise to the 5 T cell receptor beta chains below, sequenced in a study of blood T cell repertoires in COVID-19. The data were produced by immunoSEQ multiplex PCR, yet TCRdb's version contains in-frame clones alone and is incomplete. The repertoire holds under 250,000 clones, with about 83% as singletons. Specimen: peripheral blood. The receptors were sampled from a man aged 30 to 45 who had recovered from COVID-19.

The DNA for the CDR3 is TGTTCCCGCACCCCCCTTCAGGCCAAAAACATTCAGTACTTC. Its translation: CSRTPLQAKNIQYF. This rearrangement joins TRBV7-3 to TRBJ2-4; D is undetermined. CDR1 SGHTA and CDR2 FQGTGA come from the germline V gene. CDR3 length equals 14 residues.

The chain couples TRBV24-1 to TRBJ2-3, with TRBD1 as a possible D gene (6 bases). Trimming cost V 4 bases and J 0 bases, with 10 bases left between them. This CDR3 is 15 amino acids long. Germline CDR1 KGHDR, CDR2 SFDVKD. In DNA, the CDR3 is TGTGCCACCAGTGACAGACAGGAAAGCACAGATACGCAGTATTTT. It codes for CATSDRQESTDTQYF.

The genes are TRBV4-2 and TRBJ2-1; D is perhaps TRBD2 (6 bases). V shed 0 bases and J shed 2 bases, with 11 bases lying between them. CDR1 LGHNA and CDR2 YNFKEQ come from the germline V gene. This CDR3 comprises 16 residues. CDR3 bases: TGTGCCAGCAGCCAAGATTTGGCGGGGACCTACAATGAGCAGTTCTTC. This codes for CASSQDLAGTYNEQFF.

The chain recombines TRBV9 with TRBJ1-6; D perhaps matches TRBD1 (6 bases). V was shortened by 4 bases and J by 6 bases, with 17 bases between the two germline ends. CDR3 length: 16 amino acids. Germline lookup yields CDR1 SGDLS and CDR2 YYNGEE. The CDR3 loop is CASSPQPGRGNSPLHF. The DNA for the CDR3 is TGTGCCAGCAGCCCGCAGCCGGGCAGGGGTAATTCACCCCTCCACTTT.

The rearrangement uses TRBV5-1 and TRBJ1-1, with D uncertain. The CDR3 contains 14 residues. The V gene lost 7 bases and the J gene lost 3 bases, with 16 bases spanning the gap. Germline CDR1 reads SGHRS; CDR2 reads YFSETQ. The CDR3 nucleotides read TGCGCCAGCGGTGCCGACGCGGGAGACACTGAAGCTTTCTTT. Translated: CASGADAGDTEAFF.